A single sample gave rise to the 9 T cell receptor beta chains below, sequenced in a study of cytomegalovirus exposure and HLA in healthy donors. This PCR relied on a set of 60 Vbeta primers and 13 Jbeta primers. Produced via immunoSEQ multiplex PCR; TCRdb's table is partial and in-frame only. Here the sample spans approximately 190,000 clones, about 12% being singletons. Material: PBMCs. These receptors were collected from a man aged 45-60 years in good health and CMV-seropositive.

The table lists this clone with a few counts. The J gene is TRBJ1-3, the V gene TRBV29-1; 7 nucleotides match TRBD1. V shed 6 bases, J shed 1 base, and the junction held 3 bases outside the gene matches. Per the germline V gene, CDR1 is SQVTM and CDR2 is ANQGSEA. CDR3 length: 13 residues. CDR3 sequence reads: CSVSRGSGNTIYF. CDR3 DNA: TGCAGCGTCTCCAGGGGGTCTGGAAACACCATATATTTT. Combining the CDR3 with reference TRBV29-1 and TRBJ1-3 gives the whole variable domain SAVISQKPSRDICQRGTSLTIQCQVDSQVTMMFWYRQQPGQSLTLIATANQGSEATYESGFVIDKFPISRPNLTFSTLTVSNMSPEDSSIYLCSVSRGSGNTIYFGEGSWLTVV.

A few counts support this clone. CDR3 nucleotide sequence: TGTGCCACCAGAGGGAGGGTAGGAACTGAAGCTTTCTTT. Its translation is CATRGRVGTEAFF. The chain combines TRBV15 with TRBJ1-1; no clear D gene. Trimming took 6 bases from V and 5 from J, leaving 13 bases between them. The CDR3 has 13 amino acids. Germline assignment: CDR1 LNHNV and CDR2 YYDKDF (reference sequence).

Only a few counts were recorded for this clone. V gene TRBV11-3 combines with J gene TRBJ1-2, with 7 nucleotides matching TRBD1. Unmatched junction bases numbered 4, after V lost 3 bases and J lost 6 bases. CDR1 and CDR2 (germline): SGHNT, YENEEA. The CDR3 length is 13 residues. The CDR3 nucleotides are TGTGCCAGCAGCTTGAGGGACAGAGATGGCTACACCTTC. Its translation is CASSLRDRDGYTF. The full variable domain, with the rest looked up from reference TRBV11-3 and TRBJ1-2, is EAGVVQSPRYKIIEKKQPVAFWCNPISGHNTLYWYLQNLGQGPELLIRYENEEAVDDSQLPKDRFSAERLKGVDSTLKIQPAELGDSAVYLCASSLRDRDGYTFGSGTRLTVV.

The CDR3 here is CASTLDRRGDTGELFF. The CDR3 nucleotides are TGTGCCAGCACCCTGGACAGGCGGGGGGACACCGGGGAGCTGTTTTTT. The chain joins TRBV5-6 to TRBJ2-2; a possible D gene is TRBD2 (8 bases). Germline values: CDR1 SGHDT, CDR2 YYEEEE. The CDR3 spans 16 residues. V lost 6 bases and J 3 bases, leaving 18 bases between the germline ends.

This chain joins TRBV6-6 and TRBJ2-6; D is unclear. Germline loops: CDR1 MNHNY, CDR2 SVGAGI (reference sequence). This CDR3 has 15 residues. Trimming removed 6 bases from V and 3 bases from J, with 12 bases in between. The CDR3 loop is CASRQDKNGANVLTF. The CDR3 DNA is TGTGCCAGCAGACAAGACAAGAATGGGGCCAACGTCCTGACTTTC.

As DNA, the CDR3 is TGCGCCAGCAGCTCCAGACCGGGAGACTGGGACGGCAATGAGCAGTTCTTC. It translates to CASSSRPGDWDGNEQFF. The chain carries TRBV5-1 and TRBJ2-1, with a possible D match to TRBD2 (6 bases). CDR1 and CDR2 from the germline V gene are SGHRS and YFSETQ. Trimming cost V 3 bases and J 6 bases, with 22 bases left between them. The CDR3 runs to 17 residues.

Written as DNA, the CDR3 is TGTGCCAGCAGCTGGGGGGGGGTCAACTCCTACGAGCAGTACTTC. Protein: CASSWGGVNSYEQYF. The J gene is TRBJ2-7, the V gene TRBV5-4, with TRBD2 matching over 7 bases. Trimming removed 3 bases from V and 0 bases from J; junction bases left unmatched: 6. In germline, CDR1 is SGHNT, CDR2 YYREEE (reference sequence). This CDR3 spans 15 amino acids.

The chain couples TRBV6-1 to TRBJ2-5, with D unclear. The CDR3 extends over 12 amino acids. Germline loops: CDR1 MNHNS, CDR2 SASEGT. Trimming took off 5 bases at V and 0 bases at J, with 4 bases between the two ends. The CDR3 loop reads CASSSNQETQYF. In DNA form, the CDR3 reads TGTGCCAGCAGTAGCAACCAAGAGACCCAGTACTTC.

The V gene is TRBV4-2, the J gene TRBJ2-7; perhaps TRBD2 as D (5 bases). From germline, CDR1 is LGHNA and CDR2 YNFKEQ. Trimming pared 1 base from V and 1 base from J, leaving 11 bases between. The CDR3 has 15 amino acids. CDR3 coding DNA: TGTGCCAGCAGCCAAGGGACTCCGAATTCCTACGAGCAGTACTTC. This codes for CASSQGTPNSYEQYF.